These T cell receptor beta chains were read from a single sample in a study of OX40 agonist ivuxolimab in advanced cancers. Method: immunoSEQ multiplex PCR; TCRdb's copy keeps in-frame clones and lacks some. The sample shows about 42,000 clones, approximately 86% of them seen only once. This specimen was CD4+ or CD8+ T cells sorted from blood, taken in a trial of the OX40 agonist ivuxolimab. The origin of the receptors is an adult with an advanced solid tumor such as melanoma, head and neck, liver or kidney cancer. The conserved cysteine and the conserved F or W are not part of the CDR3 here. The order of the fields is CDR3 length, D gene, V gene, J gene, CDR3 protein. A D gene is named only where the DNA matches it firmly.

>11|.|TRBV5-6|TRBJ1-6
ASSLGVGSPLH
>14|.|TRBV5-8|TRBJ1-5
ASSLPGFVVDQPQH
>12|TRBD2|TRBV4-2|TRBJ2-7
ASSSGLAGHEQY
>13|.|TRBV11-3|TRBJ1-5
ASSFKAASNQPQH
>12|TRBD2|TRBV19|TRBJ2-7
ASSMSGAGYEQY
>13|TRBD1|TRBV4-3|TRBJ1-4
ASSQEDRGHEKLF
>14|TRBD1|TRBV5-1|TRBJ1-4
ASSLTRTGEGEKLF
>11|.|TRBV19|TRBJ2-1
ASSIGFYNEQF
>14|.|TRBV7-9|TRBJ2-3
ASSHQGSTSTDTQY
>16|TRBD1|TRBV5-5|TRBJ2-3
ASKLSTAYRGSTDTQY
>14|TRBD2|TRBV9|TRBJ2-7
ASSVEASGRLGEQY
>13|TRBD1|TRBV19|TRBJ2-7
ASSWAGQEYYEQY
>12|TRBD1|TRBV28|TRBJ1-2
ASTIGTGTYGYT
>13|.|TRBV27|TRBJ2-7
ASSPTSGTAYEQY
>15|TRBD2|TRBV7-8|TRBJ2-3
ASSPLVLSGSRDTQY
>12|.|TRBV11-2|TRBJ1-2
ASSLGQTVYGYT
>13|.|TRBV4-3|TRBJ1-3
ASSQGTFSGNTIY